The T cell receptor beta chain under discussion was sequenced for a study of response to subunit inactivated influenza vaccine. Overall study results and limits: Authors suggested each seasonal flu vaccination may recruit only limited numbers of new T cells.

Comment on this clonotype: Its antigen remains unidentified.

TCRdb reprocessed the RT-PCR reads via MiXCR and lists one record per CDR3 protein. The sample records 300,000 to 350,000 distinct CDR3 sequences, roughly 22% being singletons. The CDR3 is 14 residues long. Germline assignment: CDR1 LGHDT and CDR2 YNNKEL (reference sequence). V lost 4 bases, J lost 2 bases, and 12 bases lay in between. The sequence derives from a man between 50 and 75 years old who received an inactivated influenza vaccine. The J gene is TRBJ2-7, the V gene TRBV3-1, with D uncertain. Source: PBMCs from blood, taken about 20 months after vaccination. CDR3 sequence: CASSPSASPYEQYF. The CDR3 DNA sequence: TGTGCCAGCAGCCCCAGCGCTTCCCCCTACGAGCAGTACTTC.